This T cell receptor (beta chain) was obtained from a study of blood T cell repertoires in COVID-19. Per the germline V gene, CDR1 is MGHRA and CDR2 is YSYEKL. The CDR3 spans 16 residues. With 2 bases clipped from V and 4 bases from J, the junction kept 10 bases outside the gene matches. Original data processing: How many nucleated cells were present was estimated from reference gene primer amplification. Libraries were prepared by immunoSEQ multiplex PCR; TCRdb keeps only in-frame clonotypes and omits some of them. V and J calls and clone size follow that table, whereas D and trimming were derived from the DNA. The sample gives 200,000 to 250,000 clones, roughly 80% of which show up once; approximately 8% is in the top ten. This clone was detected a few times.

The specimen sequenced was peripheral blood. This receptor was identified in a woman aged 80 or over with COVID-19, enrolled during active disease. V and J are TRBV4-1 and TRBJ1-2, with TRBD1 matching 7 bases. CDR3 coding DNA: TGCGCCAGCAGCCAACCGACAGGGACCGGCTTCTATGGCTACACCTTC. Protein sequence: CASSQPTGTGFYGYTF.